What follows are 10 T cell receptor beta chains derived from one specimen sequenced in a study of tumor-infiltrating lymphocytes in oesophageal squamous cell carcinoma. TCRdb reprocessed the PCR reads with MiXCR, giving one entry per CDR3 protein. Of about 10,000 distinct CDR3 sequences listed, approximately 61% are singletons. Sequenced: esophageal tumor tissue. Every receptor here comes from a female donor with esophageal squamous cell carcinoma.

The chain carries TRBV7-2 and TRBJ2-5, with no clear D. Trimming pared 1 base from V and 4 bases from J, leaving 7 bases between. CDR3 length equals 13 residues. Germline values: CDR1 SGHTA, CDR2 FQGNSA. CDR3 sequence (DNA): TGTGCCAGCAGCTTAGGCCACCCAGAGACCCAGTACTTC. Its protein is CASSLGHPETQYF. The full variable domain, completed using reference TRBV7-2 and TRBJ2-5, is GAGVSQSPSNKVTEKGKDVELRCDPISGHTALYWYRQSLGQGLEFLIYFQGNSAPDKSGLPSDRFSAERTGGSVSTLTIQRTQQEDSAVYLCASSLGHPETQYFGPGTRLLVL.

This clonotype has a count of ten or more. The gene calls are TRBV27 and TRBJ2-5, with TRBD1 matching over 7 bases. Germline V gives CDR1 MNHEY, CDR2 SMNVEV (reference sequence). V was clipped by 7 bases and J by 14 bases; unmatched bases: 16. The CDR3 runs 13 residues. Here the CDR3 reads CASKPNTGTADYF. The CDR3 DNA sequence: TGTGCCAGCAAACCAAATACAGGGACAGCAGATTACTTC.

The J gene is TRBJ2-5, the V gene TRBV6-2 or TRBV6-3; no clear D gene. Gene TRBJ2-7 matches the end of the DNA better, so the J call may be wrong. Per germline, CDR1 MNHEY and CDR2 SVGEGT. The CDR3 has 14 amino acids. Here the CDR3 DNA reads TGTGCCAGCAGTGAAATTCAGAGCTCCTACGAGCAGTACTTC. Translated, it gives CASSEIQSSYEQYF.

Only one count was recorded for this clonotype. The chain has TRBV7-2 and TRBJ2-3, with 7 nucleotides matching TRBD2. CDR1 SGHTA and CDR2 FQGNSA come from the germline V gene. The CDR3 spans 15 residues. Trimming removed 5 bases from V and 6 bases from J; junction bases left unmatched: 11. The CDR3 DNA follows: TGTGCCAGCAGCCGACTAGCTCAGAAAGGTGATACGCAGTATTTT. It translates to CASSRLAQKGDTQYF.

V gene TRBV11-2 combines with J gene TRBJ2-3; no definite D call. The CDR3 loop spans 13 amino acids. Trimming cost V 3 bases and J 6 bases, with 10 bases left between them. CDR1 SGHAT and CDR2 FQNNGV come from the germline V gene. Written as DNA, the CDR3 is TGTGCCAGCAGCTTCAGTGGGTCGGATACGCAGTATTTT. It translates to CASSFSGSDTQYF.

The chain links TRBV6-6 to TRBJ1-4; no clear D. V was pared by 6 bases and J by 5 bases, with 4 bases between. This CDR3 spans 11 amino acids. Looked up from germline, CDR1 is MNHNY and CDR2 is SVGAGI (reference sequence). The CDR3 loop reads CASRKNEKLFF. Here the CDR3 DNA reads TGTGCCAGCAGGAAGAATGAAAAACTGTTTTTT.

The chain links TRBV12-3 or TRBV12-4 to TRBJ2-3; 8 bases line up with TRBD1. The CDR3 is made up of 18 amino acids. V gave up 0 bases and J gave up 1 base; unmatched junction bases: 9. CDR3 sequence reads: CASSLARTGFLGTDTQYF. The CDR3 region has the DNA TGTGCCAGCAGTTTAGCGAGGACAGGGTTTCTAGGCACAGATACGCAGTATTTT.

As for this clonotype: The junction shows a germline mismatch at one end, possibly a read error. The rearrangement links TRBV11-2 to TRBJ2-7; D is unresolved. This CDR3 contains 13 residues. Germline assignment: CDR1 SGHAT and CDR2 FQNNGV. The CDR3 DNA follows: TGTGCCAGCAGCTTTTCCCGAAGGAATGAGCGGTACTTC. It encodes CASSFSRRNERYF.

The chain carries TRBV7-2 and TRBJ2-7; 8 bases map to TRBD2. The J call is in doubt because the DNA end fits TRBJ2-1 better. Germline assignment: CDR1 SGHTA and CDR2 FQGNSA. The CDR3 extends over 15 amino acids. The CDR3 coding sequence is TGTGCCAGCAGCTTAGTAAGCGGGAGTGGGAATGAGCAGTTCTTC. This translates into CASSLVSGSGNEQFF.

The chain combines TRBV28 with TRBJ2-1; the match to TRBD2 covers 12 bases. Germline CDR1 reads MDHEN; CDR2 reads SYDVKM. The V segment lost 5 bases and the J segment 13 bases; nucleotides outside the gene matches: 12. CDR3 length: 15 residues. The CDR3 region is CASSPPTSGGGTQFF. DNA of the CDR3: TGTGCCAGCAGTCCACCGACTAGCGGGGGAGGGACCCAGTTCTTC. Based on the CDR3 plus reference TRBV28 and TRBJ2-1, the full variable domain is DVKVTQSSRYLVKRTGEKVFLECVQDMDHENMFWYRQDPGLGLRLIYFSYDVKMKEKGDIPEGYSVSREKKERFSLILESASTNQTSMYLCASSPPTSGGGTQFFGPGTRLTVL.